These 3 T cell receptor beta chains came from one sample sequenced in a study of beta chain features in type 1 diabetes. Study findings and constraints: All four CD4+ subsets of Type 1 diabetes patients contained TCRB CDR3s that were moderately but significantly shorter.

TCRB transcripts that were expressed got sequenced, as all of the isolated RNA had been reverse transcribed. This table comes from immunoSEQ multiplex PCR, and its TCRdb copy is limited to in-frame clones, with some not included. The sample includes about 650,000 clones, 12% of them seen just once. The antigens for these receptors are not known. The sequenced sample consisted of naive CD4+ T cells from blood. These receptors were taken from a man aged 30 to 39 with type 1 diabetes.

The CDR3 coding sequence is TGTGCCAGCAGTTTAAACAGGGAAGGCGGCTATGGCTACACCTTC. This gives the protein CASSLNREGGYGYTF. The rearrangement links TRBV6-5 to TRBJ1-2; weak D call: TRBD1 (6 bases). The CDR3 runs to 15 residues. The V and J ends lost 4 bases and 4 bases respectively, with 16 bases between them. Germline CDR1 and CDR2: MNHEY and SVGAGI.

In this sample, this clone turned up a few times. One junction end does not reproduce the germline sequence, and a read error may be involved. The chain carries TRBV7-7 and TRBJ1-1; no clear D. The CDR3 loop spans 15 amino acids. Germline V lookup: CDR1 SSHAT, CDR2 FNYEAQ (reference sequence). The CDR3 nucleotides are TGTGCTAGCAGCCGATATACCGGCAGGAACACTGAAGCTTTCTTT. Its translation is CASSRYTGRNTEAFF.

This clone was counted between two and nine times. The chain combines TRBV7-2 with TRBJ2-5, with 8 nucleotides matching TRBD2. V lost 1 base to trimming and J lost 5 bases; unmatched junction nucleotides: 6. This CDR3 contains 15 residues. CDR1 and CDR2 from the germline V gene are SGHTA and FQGNSA. The CDR3 DNA sequence: TGTGCCAGCAGCTTAGGTGTAGCGGGGTGGGAGACCCAGTACTTC. Its translation is CASSLGVAGWETQYF.